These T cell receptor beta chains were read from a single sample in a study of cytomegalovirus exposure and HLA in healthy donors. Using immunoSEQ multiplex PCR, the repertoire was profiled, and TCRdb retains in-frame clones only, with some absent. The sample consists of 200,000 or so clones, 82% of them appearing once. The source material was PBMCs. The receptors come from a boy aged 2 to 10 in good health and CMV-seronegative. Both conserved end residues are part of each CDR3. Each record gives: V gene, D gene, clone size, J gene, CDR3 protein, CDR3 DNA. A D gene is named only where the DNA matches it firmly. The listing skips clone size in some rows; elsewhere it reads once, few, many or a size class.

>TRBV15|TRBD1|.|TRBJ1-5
CATSSRTGTDSNQPQHF
TGTGCCACCAGCTCACGGACAGGGACTGATAGCAATCAGCCCCAGCATTTT
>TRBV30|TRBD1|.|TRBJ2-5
CAWGLRTGRQGETQYF
TGTGCCTGGGGGCTTAGGACAGGGCGACAAGGGGAGACCCAGTACTTC
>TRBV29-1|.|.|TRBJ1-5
CSVGGRRNQPQHF
TGCAGCGTTGGAGGGCGTCGGAATCAGCCCCAGCATTTT
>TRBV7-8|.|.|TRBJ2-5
CASSFRERKETQYF
TGTGCCAGCAGCTTCCGGGAACGAAAAGAGACCCAGTACTTC
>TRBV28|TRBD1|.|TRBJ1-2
CASSLAGGNYGYTF
TGTGCCAGCAGTTTGGCAGGGGGCAACTATGGCTACACCTTC
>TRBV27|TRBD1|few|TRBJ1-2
CASSLTAPPGGYGYTF
TGTGCCAGCAGTTTAACGGCGCCCCCAGGGGGTTATGGCTACACCTTC
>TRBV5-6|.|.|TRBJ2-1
CASSLDRRFYNEQFF
TGTGCCAGCAGCTTGGATCGTAGATTCTACAATGAGCAGTTCTTC
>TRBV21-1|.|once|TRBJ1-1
CASSKDRGWTTEAFF
TGTGCCAGCAGCAAAGACAGGGGGTGGACCACTGAAGCTTTCTTT
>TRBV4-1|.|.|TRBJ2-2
CASSQGVGLPGELFF
TGCGCCAGCAGCCAAGGTGTGGGGCTTCCCGGGGAGCTGTTTTTT
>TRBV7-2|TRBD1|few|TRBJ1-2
CASSLAGGEGGYTF
TGTGCCAGCAGCTTAGCAGGGGGCGAAGGAGGCTACACCTTC
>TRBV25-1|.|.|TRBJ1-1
CASSESGPTEAFF
TGTGCCAGCAGTGAATCAGGGCCCACTGAAGCTTTCTTT
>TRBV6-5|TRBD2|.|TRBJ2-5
CASSYGPSGGRETQYF
TGTGCCAGCAGTTACGGTCCTAGCGGGGGGCGGGAGACCCAGTACTTC
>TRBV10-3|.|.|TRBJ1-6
CAINSGQLNSPLHF
TGTGCCATCAATTCCGGACAGCTAAATTCACCCCTCCACTTT